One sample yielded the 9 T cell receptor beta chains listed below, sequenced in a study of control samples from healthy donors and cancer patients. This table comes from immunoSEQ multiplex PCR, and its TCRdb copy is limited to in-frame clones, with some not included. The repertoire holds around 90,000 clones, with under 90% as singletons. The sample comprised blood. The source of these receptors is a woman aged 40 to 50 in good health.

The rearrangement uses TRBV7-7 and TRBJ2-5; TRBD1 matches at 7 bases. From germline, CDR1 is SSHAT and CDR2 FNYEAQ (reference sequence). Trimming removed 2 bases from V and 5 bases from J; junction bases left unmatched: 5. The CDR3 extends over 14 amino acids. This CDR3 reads CASSLLGGRETQYF. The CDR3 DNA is TGTGCCAGCAGCTTATTAGGGGGCCGGGAGACCCAGTACTTC.

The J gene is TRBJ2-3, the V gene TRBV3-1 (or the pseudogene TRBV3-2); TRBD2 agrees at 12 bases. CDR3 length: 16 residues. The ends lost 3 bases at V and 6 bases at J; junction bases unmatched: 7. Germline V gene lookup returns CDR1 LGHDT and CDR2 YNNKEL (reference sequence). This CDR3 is CASSQGTSGPRDTQYF. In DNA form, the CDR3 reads TGTGCCAGCAGCCAGGGGACTAGCGGGCCGAGGGATACGCAGTATTTT.

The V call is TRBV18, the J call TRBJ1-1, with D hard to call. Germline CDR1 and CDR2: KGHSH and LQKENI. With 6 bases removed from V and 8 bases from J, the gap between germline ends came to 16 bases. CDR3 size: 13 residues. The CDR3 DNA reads TGTGCCAGCTCCCGCACGACGGGCCCCGAAGCTTTCTTT. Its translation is CASSRTTGPEAFF. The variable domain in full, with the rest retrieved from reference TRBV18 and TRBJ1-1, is NAGVMQNPRHLVRRRGQEARLRCSPMKGHSHVYWYRQLPEEGLKFMVYLQKENIIDESGMPKERFSAEFPKEGPSILRIQQVVRGDSAAYFCASSRTTGPEAFFGQGTRLTVV.

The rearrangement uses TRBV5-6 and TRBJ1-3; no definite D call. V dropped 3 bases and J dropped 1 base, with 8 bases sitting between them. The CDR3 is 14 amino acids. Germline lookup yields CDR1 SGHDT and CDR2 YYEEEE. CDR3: CASSSLRSGNTIYF. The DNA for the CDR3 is TGTGCCAGCAGCTCTCTTCGTTCTGGAAACACCATATATTTT. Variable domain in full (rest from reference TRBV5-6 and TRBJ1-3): DAGVTQSPTHLIKTRGQQVTLRCSPKSGHDTVSWYQQALGQGPQFIFQYYEEEERQRGNFPDRFSGHQFPNYSSELNVNALLLGDSALYLCASSSLRSGNTIYFGEGSWLTVV.

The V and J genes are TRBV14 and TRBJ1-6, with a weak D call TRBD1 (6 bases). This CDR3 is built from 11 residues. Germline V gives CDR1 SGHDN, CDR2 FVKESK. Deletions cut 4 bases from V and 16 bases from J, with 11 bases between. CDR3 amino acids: CASSLRDTLHF. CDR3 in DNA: TGTGCCAGCAGCCTGAGGGACACTCTCCACTTT.

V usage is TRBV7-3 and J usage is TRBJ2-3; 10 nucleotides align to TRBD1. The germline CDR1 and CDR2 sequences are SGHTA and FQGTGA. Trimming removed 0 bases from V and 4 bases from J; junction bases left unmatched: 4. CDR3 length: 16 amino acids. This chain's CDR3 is CASSLTGQGRADTQYF. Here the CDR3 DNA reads TGTGCCAGCAGCTTAACGGGACAGGGGAGGGCAGATACGCAGTATTTT.

The CDR3, as DNA: TGTGCCAGTAGTATAAAAATTAACTATGGCTACACCTTC. Encoded protein: CASSIKINYGYTF. The J gene is TRBJ1-2, the V gene TRBV19; D gene unclear. The CDR3 runs to 13 residues. V lost 2 bases to trimming and J lost 1 base, with 5 bases between them. Per the germline V gene, CDR1 is LNHDA and CDR2 is SQIVND (reference sequence).

The CDR3 bases are TGTGCCACCAGTGAAACAGGGGGCGGGACGGGGCAGTTCTTC. It yields the protein CATSETGGGTGQFF. The gene calls are TRBV24-1 and TRBJ2-1; TRBD1 agrees at 9 bases. The germline V gene encodes CDR1 KGHDR and CDR2 SFDVKD. This CDR3 region has 14 residues. V lost 4 bases, J lost 12 bases, and 9 bases stayed unmatched.

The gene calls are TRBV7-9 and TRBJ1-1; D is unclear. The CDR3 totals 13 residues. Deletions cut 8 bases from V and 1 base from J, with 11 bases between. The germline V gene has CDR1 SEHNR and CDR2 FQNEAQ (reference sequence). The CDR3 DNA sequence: TGTGCCAGCGTCTCTTGGGGGAACACTGAAGCTTTCTTT. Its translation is CASVSWGNTEAFF.